The 20 T cell receptor beta chains below all came from one sample that was sequenced in a study of CD8 T cells in ankylosing spondylitis. TCRdb re-called the 5' RACE reads through MiXCR, storing one row per CDR3 protein. The sample has about 130,000 distinct CDR3 sequences; around 7% are singletons. Source material: blood, either unsorted or a sorted T cell fraction (not recorded which). The receptor source for this set is a male donor with ankylosing spondylitis or in good health (not recorded which).

This clonotype came up many times. V usage is TRBV12-3 or TRBV12-4 and J usage is TRBJ1-1, with D perhaps TRBD1 (6 bases). The CDR3 is 15 amino acids. The V end lost 5 bases, the J end lost 0 bases, and 13 bases lay between the germline ends. The CDR3 DNA is TGTGCCAGCAGTCCCGGGGGCTCGGTGAACACTGAAGCTTTCTTT. Translated, it gives CASSPGGSVNTEAFF.

This clonotype has a count of ten or more. The chain links TRBV5-5 to TRBJ2-1, with TRBD2 matching 11 bases. The CDR3 sequence is 17 residues long. The germline V gene encodes CDR1 SGHKS and CDR2 YYEKEE (reference sequence). Trimming at V came to 0 bases and at J to 8 bases, leaving 10 bases not matched to a gene. The CDR3 reads CASSLGEASGGFDEQFF. The CDR3 DNA is TGTGCCAGCAGCTTGGGCGAGGCTAGCGGGGGGTTTGATGAGCAGTTCTTC.

This clonotype has just a few counts. The chain has TRBV6-1 and TRBJ2-1; D remains unclear. V was pared by 8 bases and J by 4 bases, with 15 bases between. Germline values: CDR1 MNHNS, CDR2 SASEGT. This CDR3 is built from 14 residues. The CDR3 loop reads CASGPPTVYNEQFF. CDR3 DNA sequence: TGTGCCAGCGGACCTCCGACGGTTTACAATGAGCAGTTCTTC.

This clonotype was picked up many times. The V call is TRBV6-5, the J call TRBJ2-7, with 9 bases fitting TRBD1. The V gene end was trimmed by 0 bases and the J gene end by 4 bases; junction bases not matched to a gene: 4. This CDR3 comprises 15 residues. CDR1 and CDR2 (germline): MNHEY, SVGAGI. Here the CDR3 DNA reads TGTGCCAGCAGTTACTCGTACAGGGGGCATTACGAGCAGTACTTC. Translated, it gives CASSYSYRGHYEQYF.

This clonotype has ten or more counts. The V gene is TRBV7-6, the J gene TRBJ1-2; TRBD1 is a possible D gene (5 bases). Trimming cost V 5 bases and J 2 bases, with 15 bases left between them. CDR1 is SGHVS and CDR2 is FNYEAQ in the germline V gene. The CDR3 runs 15 residues. This chain's CDR3 is CASSGTGSDNYGYTF. Written as DNA, the CDR3 is TGTGCCAGCAGCGGAACAGGCTCCGACAACTATGGCTACACCTTC.

This sequence joins TRBV30 and TRBJ1-4; 7 bases agree with TRBD1. V gave up 7 bases and J gave up 3 bases; unmatched junction bases: 5. Germline values: CDR1 GTSNPN, CDR2 SVGIG (reference sequence). The CDR3 is 13 residues long. CDR3 DNA: TGTGCCTTGATGACAGGGCCTAATGAAAAACTGTTTTTT. Protein sequence: CALMTGPNEKLFF.

In this sample, this clonotype turned up many times. CDR3 sequence: CASSQDSVALAKNIQYF. For the CDR3, the DNA is TGCGCCAGCAGCCAAGATTCGGTCGCTCTAGCCAAAAACATTCAGTACTTC. The chain employs TRBV4-1 and TRBJ2-4; D is undetermined. The V end was cut by 0 bases, the J end by 0 bases, with 12 bases between. CDR3 length equals 17 residues. Per germline, CDR1 MGHRA and CDR2 YSYEKL.

This clonotype was found many times. The chain employs TRBV5-1 and TRBJ2-3; TRBD1 matches 9 bases. The V gene end was trimmed by 6 bases and the J gene end by 6 bases; junction bases not matched to a gene: 8. Germline loops: CDR1 SGHRS, CDR2 YFSETQ. The CDR3 is made up of 14 amino acids. The DNA for the CDR3 is TGCGCCAGCATCCCGGGACAGGGTCAGGATACGCAGTATTTT. Translation: CASIPGQGQDTQYF. The whole variable domain, filled in from reference TRBV5-1 and TRBJ2-3, reads KAGVTQTPRYLIKTRGQQVTLSCSPISGHRSVSWYQQTPGQGLQFLFEYFSETQRNKGNFPGRFSGRQFSNSRSEMNVSTLELGDSALYLCASIPGQGQDTQYFGPGTRLTVL.

This sequence joins TRBV20-1 and TRBJ2-1; 8 bases agree with TRBD2. Germline-derived CDR1 and CDR2 are DFQATT and SNEGSKA (reference sequence). Trimming removed 5 bases from V and 7 bases from J; junction bases left unmatched: 10. The CDR3 sequence is 14 residues long. For the CDR3, the DNA is TGCAGTGCTCTTGGACTAGCTAGCGGTAATGAGCAGTTCTTC. Translated, it gives CSALGLASGNEQFF.

This clonotype was seen many times. V is TRBV6-5 and J is TRBJ2-4, with a tentative D call TRBD2 (6 bases). The CDR3 runs 15 residues. V was pared by 0 bases and J by 9 bases, with 15 bases between. Per germline, CDR1 MNHEY and CDR2 SVGAGI. The CDR3 bases are TGTGCCAGCAGTTACTCGAACAGGCGGGACGGCATTCAGTACTTC. Translating it yields CASSYSNRRDGIQYF.

This clonotype was recorded many times. CDR3 residues: CATSERTPQYNEQFF. The CDR3 region has the DNA TGTGCCACCAGTGAGCGGACACCGCAATACAATGAGCAGTTCTTC. The chain joins TRBV24-1 to TRBJ2-1; tentatively, D is TRBD1 (5 bases). The CDR3 length is 15 residues. Looked up from germline, CDR1 is KGHDR and CDR2 is SFDVKD. V lost 4 bases and J lost 4, with 13 bases in between.

This clonotype was counted many times. The chain links TRBV28 to TRBJ1-1; D ambiguous. V lost 6 bases, J lost 0 bases, and 11 bases lay in between. This CDR3 comprises 14 residues. CDR1 is MDHEN and CDR2 is SYDVKM in the germline V gene. The DNA of the CDR3 is TGTGCCAGCAGCTGGTCGCTTATGAACACTGAAGCTTTCTTT. Residues: CASSWSLMNTEAFF. The full variable domain, with the rest looked up from reference TRBV28 and TRBJ1-1, is DVKVTQSSRYLVKRTGEKVFLECVQDMDHENMFWYRQDPGLGLRLIYFSYDVKMKEKGDIPEGYSVSREKKERFSLILESASTNQTSMYLCASSWSLMNTEAFFGQGTRLTVV.

This clonotype was detected many times. V and J are TRBV27 and TRBJ2-1; TRBD2 aligns across 11 bases. Trimming took 5 bases from V and 9 from J; bases not matched to a gene: 9. Germline CDR1 is MNHEY and CDR2 is SMNVEV (reference sequence). The CDR3 is made up of 15 amino acids. The CDR3 reads CASSTPGLADGEQFF. The CDR3 nucleotides read TGTGCCAGCAGTACACCGGGACTAGCGGATGGTGAGCAGTTCTTC.

The chain couples TRBV5-1 to TRBJ1-2; D ambiguous. Between the trimmed V and J ends, which lost 4 bases and 5 bases, there was a span of 15 bases. Germline-derived CDR1 and CDR2 are SGHRS and YFSETQ. This CDR3 has 14 amino acids. CDR3 DNA sequence: TGCGCCAGCAGCGTCGAATCAGGAGGGTATGGCTACACCTTC. Translating it yields CASSVESGGYGYTF. The entire variable domain, with the rest obtained from reference TRBV5-1 and TRBJ1-2, is as follows: KAGVTQTPRYLIKTRGQQVTLSCSPISGHRSVSWYQQTPGQGLQFLFEYFSETQRNKGNFPGRFSGRQFSNSRSEMNVSTLELGDSALYLCASSVESGGYGYTFGSGTRLTVV.

Ten or more counts support this clonotype. The chain carries TRBV12-3 or TRBV12-4 and TRBJ2-3; D is unresolved. The CDR3 is 14 amino acids. V lost 6 bases and J lost 1, with 11 bases in between. CDR3 nucleotide sequence: TGTGCCAGCAGCCAGCCCGGCGGCACAGATACGCAGTATTTT. It encodes CASSQPGGTDTQYF.

This clonotype was counted at least ten times. J is TRBJ2-1 and V is TRBV6-5; D may be TRBD1 (6 bases). This CDR3 contains 12 residues. CDR1 and CDR2 from the germline V gene are MNHEY and SVGAGI. Trimming took 5 bases from V and 9 from J, leaving 11 bases between them. CDR3 region: CASSLTGFEQFF. Here the CDR3 DNA reads TGTGCCAGCAGTCTTACAGGGTTTGAGCAGTTCTTC.

This clonotype was seen a handful of times. The gene calls are TRBV12-3 or TRBV12-4 and TRBJ1-1, with a possible D match to TRBD1 (5 bases). The CDR3 is 12 residues long. V was trimmed by 6 bases and J by 5 bases, leaving 10 bases between them. CDR3 in amino acids: CASSWGVTEAFF. CDR3 sequence (DNA): TGTGCCAGCAGCTGGGGGGTGACTGAAGCTTTCTTT.

The V call is TRBV6-4, the J call TRBJ2-1, with D perhaps TRBD2 (5 bases). Trimming pared 5 bases from V and 4 bases from J, leaving 15 bases between. Per the germline V gene, CDR1 is MRHNA and CDR2 is SNTAGT. The CDR3 loop spans 15 amino acids. The CDR3 nucleotides are TGTGCCAGCAGTCCCTCCGGGGAGCATTACAATGAGCAGTTCTTC. It translates to CASSPSGEHYNEQFF.

The sample holds many counts of this clonotype. V and J are TRBV4-1 and TRBJ1-2, with 8 nucleotides matching TRBD1. The CDR3 extends over 20 amino acids. Losses at the gene ends were 0 bases for V and 4 bases for J; bases not matched to a gene: 19. The V gene's germline CDR1 is MGHRA and CDR2 YSYEKL. This chain's CDR3 is CASSQDPPGRGPRGIYGYTF. CDR3 DNA sequence: TGCGCCAGCAGCCAAGATCCGCCGGGCAGGGGGCCTAGGGGGATCTATGGCTACACCTTC.

This clonotype occurred many times. The CDR3 reads CASNIDGLYQETQYF. The CDR3 DNA sequence: TGCGCCAGCAACATTGACGGACTGTACCAAGAGACCCAGTACTTC. The V gene is TRBV5-1, the J gene TRBJ2-5, with a tentative D call TRBD2 (5 bases). This CDR3 region has 15 residues. CDR1 is SGHRS and CDR2 is YFSETQ in the germline V gene. The germline V and J ends were trimmed by 6 bases and 0 bases, with 15 bases remaining between them.